The 30 T cell receptor beta chains given below trace back to one sample, sequenced in a study of cytomegalovirus exposure and HLA in healthy donors. The PCR contained 60 Vbeta and 13 Jbeta primers. TCRdb keeps only in-frame clones here, not all; method: immunoSEQ multiplex PCR. The top ten clones hold 0.58% of a sample with some 220,000 clones, roughly 79% of them seen once. Material for sequencing was PBMCs. All receptors come from a woman aged 40 to 50 in good health and CMV-seronegative.

The rearrangement joins TRBV2 to TRBJ1-1, with D uncertain. CDR1 and CDR2 from the germline V gene are SNHLY and FYNNEI. The CDR3 contains 12 residues. V lost 2 bases, J lost 5 bases, and 6 bases lay in between. The CDR3 nucleotides are TGTGCCAGCAGTGAAAGGGAGACTGAAGCTTTCTTT. Its protein product is CASSERETEAFF.

V usage is TRBV10-1 and J usage is TRBJ2-5, with 10 bases lining up with TRBD1. Germline V lookup: CDR1 WNHNN, CDR2 SYGVQD (reference sequence). This CDR3 is 16 amino acids long. With 6 bases clipped from V and 6 bases from J, the junction kept 13 bases outside the gene matches. This chain's CDR3 is CASRRGQGDQAQTQYF. CDR3 sequence (DNA): TGCGCCAGCAGACGTGGACAGGGGGATCAGGCGCAGACCCAGTACTTC.

J is TRBJ1-2 and V is TRBV28; D remains ambiguous. The germline V gene has CDR1 MDHEN and CDR2 SYDVKM. Trimming took off 5 bases at V and 10 bases at J, with 17 bases between the two ends. The CDR3 is made up of 13 amino acids. In DNA, the CDR3 is TGTGCCAGCAGTCCTCCAGAGGCGGGCGTCTACACCTTC. Protein: CASSPPEAGVYTF.

The rearrangement links TRBV6-1 to TRBJ1-6; D possibly corresponds to TRBD1 (6 bases). The germline V gene encodes CDR1 MNHNS and CDR2 SASEGT. The CDR3 has 15 residues. Trimming pared 8 bases from V and 9 bases from J, leaving 20 bases between. The CDR3 bases are TGTGCCAGCGTTCAGCAGGGGCTGGTTGGTTCACCCCTCCACTTT. Protein: CASVQQGLVGSPLHF.

The V gene is TRBV5-1, the J gene TRBJ2-3; TRBD1 agrees at 8 bases. Germline V lookup: CDR1 SGHRS, CDR2 YFSETQ. This CDR3 contains 15 residues. J lost 6 bases, V lost 4 bases, and 10 bases had no gene match. The CDR3 is CASSTGQDGKDTQYF. In DNA, the CDR3 is TGCGCCAGCAGCACGGGACAGGACGGTAAGGATACGCAGTATTTT.

This chain connects TRBV6-5 to TRBJ2-7; perhaps TRBD2 as D (5 bases). The germline gives CDR1 MNHEY, CDR2 SVGAGI. The CDR3 has 13 residues. Trimming removed 4 bases from V and 6 bases from J, with 13 bases in between. The CDR3: CASSSPAGREQYF. DNA of the CDR3: TGTGCCAGCAGTTCCCCCGCGGGTCGCGAGCAGTACTTC.

On this clone itself: The identical CDR3 is also encoded by other nucleotide sequences in the sample. V usage is TRBV7-6 and J usage is TRBJ2-7; D is possibly TRBD2 (6 bases). V gave up 3 bases and J gave up 6 bases, with 9 bases separating them. The CDR3 runs to 12 residues. Germline assignment: CDR1 SGHVS and CDR2 FNYEAQ. The CDR3 here is CASSLEGVEQYF. The CDR3 DNA reads as TGTGCCAGCAGCTTGGAGGGAGTCGAGCAGTACTTC.

Written as DNA, the CDR3 is TGTGCCAGCAGTTCCCCCACGACAGTCATGAACACTGAAGCTTTCTTT. Protein sequence: CASSSPTTVMNTEAFF. The V gene is TRBV28, the J gene TRBJ1-1, with D possibly being TRBD1 (5 bases). This CDR3 has 16 amino acids. The germline V and J ends were trimmed by 4 bases and 0 bases, with 15 bases remaining between them. From germline, CDR1 is MDHEN and CDR2 SYDVKM.

The chain carries TRBV19 and TRBJ2-4; TRBD1 agrees at 8 bases. The CDR3 consists of 13 residues. V lost 5 bases to trimming and J lost 8 bases; unmatched junction nucleotides: 5. From germline, CDR1 is LNHDA and CDR2 SQIVND (reference sequence). The DNA of the CDR3 is TGTGCCAGTAGTTCGCAGGGGGCAGACATTCAGTACTTC. It yields the protein CASSSQGADIQYF.

This clone appeared a single time. The V and J genes are TRBV6-5 and TRBJ2-7, with D possibly being TRBD1 (6 bases). CDR3 length: 16 residues. CDR1 and CDR2 from the germline V gene are MNHEY and SVGAGI. V was cut by 0 bases and J by 1 base, with 13 bases left in between. The CDR3 DNA reads as TGTGCCAGCAGTTACTCGTCGTGGACAGAGTCCTACGAGCAGTACTTC. Amino acids: CASSYSSWTESYEQYF.

J is TRBJ1-1 and V is TRBV7-9; 7 nucleotides align to TRBD1. Germline V gives CDR1 SEHNR, CDR2 FQNEAQ (reference sequence). This CDR3 comprises 14 residues. V lost 1 base, J lost 4 bases, and 3 bases stayed unmatched. The CDR3 region is CASSLGAGGTEAFF. CDR3 sequence (DNA): TGTGCCAGCAGCTTAGGGGCAGGGGGCACTGAAGCTTTCTTT. Filled out from reference TRBV7-9 and TRBJ1-1, the complete variable domain reads DTGVSQNPRHKITKRGQNVTFRCDPISEHNRLYWYRQTLGQGPEFLTYFQNEAQLEKSRLLSDRFSAERPKGSFSTLEIQRTEQGDSAMYLCASSLGAGGTEAFFGQGTRLTVV.

The chain combines TRBV11-3 with TRBJ2-5; D gene uncertain. Germline V gives CDR1 SGHNT, CDR2 YENEEA. This CDR3 region has 14 residues. Deletions cut 1 base from V and 1 base from J, with 7 bases between. CDR3 loop: CASSLGRFQETQYF. The CDR3, as DNA: TGTGCCAGCAGCTTAGGCCGGTTCCAAGAGACCCAGTACTTC. The complete variable domain, with remaining parts taken from reference TRBV11-3 and TRBJ2-5, reads EAGVVQSPRYKIIEKKQPVAFWCNPISGHNTLYWYLQNLGQGPELLIRYENEEAVDDSQLPKDRFSAERLKGVDSTLKIQPAELGDSAVYLCASSLGRFQETQYFGPGTRLLVL.

This clone came up once. The chain combines TRBV27 with TRBJ2-1; D possibly corresponds to TRBD2 (7 bases). The CDR3 has 13 amino acids. Germline V gene data show CDR1 as MNHEY and CDR2 as SMNVEV (reference sequence). V lost 8 bases, J lost 4 bases, and 12 bases lay in between. CDR3: CASGGGPYNEQFF. CDR3 in DNA: TGTGCCAGCGGGGGGGGCCCATACAATGAGCAGTTCTTC.

This rearrangement joins TRBV15 to TRBJ1-5; 7 bases map to TRBD1. CDR1 is LNHNV, CDR2 YYDKDF, per germline (reference sequence). V trimming: 1 base; J trimming: 3 bases; junction bases outside the gene matches: 3. The CDR3 has 15 amino acids. The CDR3 DNA is TGTGCCACCAGCAGAGCGACAGGGACCAATCAGCCCCAGCATTTT. Translation gives CATSRATGTNQPQHF.

This chain links TRBV4-1 with TRBJ1-2; 7 bases are a match to TRBD1. The length of the CDR3 is 15 residues. From germline, CDR1 is MGHRA and CDR2 YSYEKL. With V trimmed by 1 base and J by 12 bases, 14 bases remained unmatched. The CDR3 DNA reads TGCGCCAGCAGCCAAGTTGCCGGGACAGTCATCCCCAACACCTTC. Translated, it gives CASSQVAGTVIPNTF.

The V call is TRBV5-1, the J call TRBJ2-7; perhaps TRBD1 as D (6 bases). The germline gives CDR1 SGHRS, CDR2 YFSETQ. This CDR3 is built from 14 residues. V gave up 0 bases and J gave up 4 bases, with 11 bases separating them. This CDR3 reads CASSLEWGQYEQYF. The CDR3 DNA reads TGCGCCAGCAGCTTGGAGTGGGGGCAATACGAGCAGTACTTC.

CDR3 bases: TGTGCCAGCAGCTTAGGGGCGGGTCCAACAACTAATGAAAAACTGTTTTTT. Translation gives CASSLGAGPTTNEKLFF. This chain connects TRBV11-2 to TRBJ1-4; unclear D gene. CDR3 length equals 17 residues. Germline values: CDR1 SGHAT, CDR2 FQNNGV. Trimming shortened V by 1 base and J by 0 bases, and 12 bases separated the two germline ends.

This chain links TRBV19 with TRBJ1-2, with D tentatively TRBD1 (6 bases). The germline V gene encodes CDR1 LNHDA and CDR2 SQIVND (reference sequence). The CDR3 has 14 residues. The ends were cut back, 10 bases at V and 3 bases at J, with 18 bases in the middle. CDR3 region: CATRPKGVHYGYTF. Written as DNA, the CDR3 is TGTGCCACCCGACCCAAGGGGGTTCACTATGGCTACACCTTC.

The chain employs TRBV28 and TRBJ1-6; a weak D match, TRBD1 (6 bases). Germline V CDR1 and CDR2: MDHEN, SYDVKM. There are 14 residues in the CDR3. Trimming left V 2 bases short and J 9 bases short, with 11 bases between. DNA of the CDR3: TGTGCCAGCAGTTTAGGGGGGGCTCTTTCACCCCTCCACTTT. It yields the protein CASSLGGALSPLHF. Supplemented by reference TRBV28 and TRBJ1-6, the full variable domain reads DVKVTQSSRYLVKRTGEKVFLECVQDMDHENMFWYRQDPGLGLRLIYFSYDVKMKEKGDIPEGYSVSREKKERFSLILESASTNQTSMYLCASSLGGALSPLHFGNGTRLTVT.

The gene calls are TRBV5-4 and TRBJ1-2, with 7 bases that match TRBD1. The ends lost 2 bases at V and 3 bases at J; junction bases unmatched: 7. The CDR3 length is 15 residues. Germline CDR1 and CDR2: SGHNT and YYREEE (reference sequence). The CDR3 is CASSLLGDSDYGYTF. The CDR3 bases are TGTGCCAGCAGCTTACTTGGGGACAGCGACTATGGCTACACCTTC.

This sequence joins TRBV15 and TRBJ2-3, with D unclear. From germline, CDR1 is LNHNV and CDR2 YYDKDF (reference sequence). CDR3 length equals 16 residues. V shed 5 bases and J shed 0 bases, with 15 bases lying between them. The CDR3 sequence: CATSEKKTSSTDTQYF. The CDR3 region has the DNA TGTGCCACCAGCGAAAAGAAAACTTCTAGCACAGATACGCAGTATTTT.

This clone was seen just once. The genes are TRBV7-2 and TRBJ1-2, with 9 nucleotides matching TRBD1. Trimming at V came to 7 bases and at J to 4 bases, leaving 10 bases not matched to a gene. The germline V gene has CDR1 SGHTA and CDR2 FQGNSA. CDR3 length: 15 residues. The CDR3 protein is CASTGGQGSFYGYTF. The DNA for the CDR3 is TGTGCCAGCACCGGCGGACAGGGGTCCTTCTATGGCTACACCTTC.

In this sample, this clone turned up many times. This chain uses TRBV9 with TRBJ1-2; TRBD1 is a possible D gene (5 bases). Germline CDR1 reads SGDLS; CDR2 reads YYNGEE. The germline V and J ends were trimmed by 3 bases and 8 bases, with 17 bases remaining between them. The CDR3 totals 14 residues. The CDR3 DNA reads TGTGCCAGCAGCGATGGGGACTTCAGGGAGGGCTACACCTTC. Its protein product is CASSDGDFREGYTF.

At least ten counts were recorded for this clone. This chain connects TRBV7-2 to TRBJ2-6, with unresolved D. The germline CDR1 and CDR2 sequences are SGHTA and FQGNSA. This CDR3 has 15 amino acids. V dropped 3 bases and J dropped 0 bases, with 6 bases sitting between them. The CDR3 region is CASSFTVSGANVLTF. The CDR3 DNA follows: TGTGCCAGCAGCTTTACGGTCTCTGGGGCCAACGTCCTGACTTTC.

The chain links TRBV28 to TRBJ2-7; no definite D call. Trimming pared 3 bases from V and 0 bases from J, leaving 9 bases between. Germline assignment: CDR1 MDHEN and CDR2 SYDVKM. The CDR3 has 14 amino acids. CDR3 coding DNA: TGTGCCAGCAGTTTTTTCCGGAGCTCCTACGAGCAGTACTTC. It translates to CASSFFRSSYEQYF.

The CDR3 nucleotides read TGTGCCAGCAGCGTAGCGTCCCGGGGGGGCCTCCAAGAGACCCAGTACTTC. Amino acids: CASSVASRGGLQETQYF. The chain uses TRBV9 and TRBJ2-5; 8 bases fit TRBD2. Trimming took 0 bases from V and 1 from J; bases not matched to a gene: 8. The CDR3 extends over 17 amino acids. Germline assignment: CDR1 SGDLS and CDR2 YYNGEE. The full variable domain, with the rest looked up from reference TRBV9 and TRBJ2-5, is DSGVTQTPKHLITATGQRVTLRCSPRSGDLSVYWYQQSLDQGLQFLIQYYNGEERAKGNILERFSAQQFPDLHSELNLSSLELGDSALYFCASSVASRGGLQETQYFGPGTRLLVL.

The chain is built from TRBV7-6 and TRBJ2-7; 8 positions match TRBD2. The CDR3 length is 14 residues. The V segment lost 5 bases and the J segment 2 bases; nucleotides outside the gene matches: 5. The V gene's germline CDR1 is SGHVS and CDR2 FNYEAQ. The CDR3 sequence is CASSHGGATYEQYF. The CDR3, as DNA: TGTGCCAGCAGCCACGGGGGGGCCACCTACGAGCAGTACTTC.

This chain joins TRBV5-1 and TRBJ1-2; D perhaps matches TRBD1 (6 bases). This CDR3 has 13 amino acids. Between the trimmed V and J ends, which lost 4 bases and 5 bases, there was a span of 12 bases. Germline CDR1 and CDR2: SGHRS and YFSETQ. In DNA, the CDR3 is TGCGCCAGCAGCACCGGGACAACTTATGGCTACACCTTC. Translation gives CASSTGTTYGYTF.

There are a few counts of this clone. This sequence joins TRBV5-6 and TRBJ2-1; 7 bases align to TRBD1. Germline V gene data show CDR1 as SGHDT and CDR2 as YYEEEE. The CDR3 is 15 amino acids. The V gene end was trimmed by 2 bases and the J gene end by 4 bases; junction bases not matched to a gene: 6. CDR3 in DNA: TGTGCCAGCAGCTTACAGGGGTTTGGGTACAATGAGCAGTTCTTC. Protein sequence: CASSLQGFGYNEQFF.

This clone appeared once. The V call is TRBV30, the J call TRBJ1-1; D is possibly TRBD1 (6 bases). Looked up from germline, CDR1 is GTSNPN and CDR2 is SVGIG (reference sequence). The CDR3 extends over 12 amino acids. With 8 bases removed from V and 0 bases from J, the gap between germline ends came to 10 bases. The CDR3 DNA reads as TGTGCCGGGGGGGGCTTGAACACTGAAGCTTTCTTT. Translation: CAGGGLNTEAFF. The full variable domain, with the rest looked up from reference TRBV30 and TRBJ1-1, is SQTIHQWPATLVQPVGSPLSLECTVEGTSNPNLYWYRQAAGRGLQLLFYSVGIGQISSEVPQNLSASRPQDRQFILSSKKLLLSDSGFYLCAGGGLNTEAFFGQGTRLTVV.